Presented here are 30 T cell receptor beta chains from one specimen sequenced in a study of blood T cell repertoires in COVID-19. Sequencing used immunoSEQ multiplex PCR; TCRdb keeps in-frame clones, though not all of them. This table has 260,000 or so clones, 65% to 85% appearing once. The sample comprised peripheral blood. Source of these receptors: an elderly man with acute or convalescent COVID-19.

CDR3 DNA: TGTGCCAGCAGCGGACCGGGACTAGCGGGAGTAACCGGGGAGCTGTTTTTT. It encodes CASSGPGLAGVTGELFF. The V call is TRBV5-4, the J call TRBJ2-2; TRBD2 matches 14 bases. The CDR3 has 17 amino acids. Germline loops: CDR1 SGHNT, CDR2 YYREEE (reference sequence). The junction had 7 bases not matched to a gene; V was cut back by 4 bases and J by 5 bases.

With regard to this clone: The same CDR3 is also encoded by other DNA sequences in this sample. The rearrangement uses TRBV9 and TRBJ1-5, with D possibly being TRBD1 (5 bases). The CDR3 has 15 amino acids. Per germline, CDR1 SGDLS and CDR2 YYNGEE. Trimming pared 2 bases from V and 1 base from J, leaving 10 bases between. The chain's CDR3 is CASSVGGESNQPQHF. The CDR3 DNA is TGTGCCAGCAGCGTGGGGGGGGAAAGCAATCAGCCCCAGCATTTT.

This chain joins TRBV5-1 and TRBJ2-2; maybe TRBD2 (6 bases). The ends were cut back, 4 bases at V and 0 bases at J, with 10 bases in the middle. The CDR3 has 15 amino acids. From germline, CDR1 is SGHRS and CDR2 YFSETQ. The CDR3 loop is CASSDGTPNTGELFF. The CDR3 DNA sequence: TGCGCCAGCAGCGACGGGACTCCGAACACCGGGGAGCTGTTTTTT.

The V and J genes are TRBV11-3 and TRBJ2-7; 8 bases are a match to TRBD2. V lost 1 base to trimming and J lost 4 bases; unmatched junction nucleotides: 3. Germline lookup yields CDR1 SGHNT and CDR2 YENEEA. The CDR3 is 14 amino acids. In DNA, the CDR3 is TGTGCCAGCAGCTTAGGACGGGAGGGATACGAGCAGTACTTC. Translation: CASSLGREGYEQYF.

This clone was seen just once. The gene calls are TRBV18 and TRBJ2-3; D unresolved. This CDR3 has 13 amino acids. CDR1 is KGHSH and CDR2 is LQKENI in the germline V gene. The V end was cut by 5 bases, the J end by 4 bases, with 10 bases between. CDR3 sequence: CASSSRLADTQYF. Here the CDR3 DNA reads TGTGCCAGCTCATCACGACTGGCAGATACGCAGTATTTT.

V and J are TRBV28 and TRBJ1-1; D perhaps matches TRBD1 (6 bases). Trimming pared 4 bases from V and 0 bases from J, leaving 18 bases between. In germline, CDR1 is MDHEN, CDR2 SYDVKM. The CDR3 consists of 17 residues. The CDR3 DNA is TGTGCCAGCAGTTCAACTGGGGCACAGGGAGTGAACACTGAAGCTTTCTTT. This sequence encodes CASSSTGAQGVNTEAFF.

The J gene is TRBJ2-7, the V gene TRBV3-1 (or the pseudogene TRBV3-2); 10 bases line up with TRBD2. Per germline, CDR1 LGHDT and CDR2 YNNKEL (reference sequence). The V and J ends lost 0 bases and 0 bases, in that order; junction bases with no gene match: 8. The CDR3 extends over 18 amino acids. The CDR3 nucleotides are TGTGCCAGCAGCCAAGATCGCGGGGCTAGCGGGAGCTCCTACGAGCAGTACTTC. Its translation is CASSQDRGASGSSYEQYF.

The gene calls are TRBV9 and TRBJ2-5; 8 positions match TRBD2. Losses at the gene ends were 0 bases for V and 5 bases for J; bases not matched to a gene: 9. Germline CDR1 and CDR2: SGDLS and YYNGEE. The CDR3 has 16 residues. CDR3 protein: CASSVGLAGVRETQYF. DNA of the CDR3: TGTGCCAGCAGCGTAGGGCTAGCGGGCGTACGGGAGACCCAGTACTTC.

The chain joins TRBV3-1 (or the pseudogene TRBV3-2) to TRBJ1-6, with TRBD1 matching over 8 bases. Germline V gene lookup returns CDR1 LGHDT and CDR2 YNNKEL (reference sequence). The J segment lost 9 bases and the V segment lost 5 bases, leaving 6 bases of the junction unmatched. The CDR3 has 14 residues. CDR3 DNA: TGTGCCAGCAGCAACCGGGACAGGTTTTCACCCCTCCACTTT. Its translation: CASSNRDRFSPLHF.

This clone was seen a single time. An end of the junction differs from the germline gene, which may be a read error. The chain has TRBV6-5 and TRBJ2-5; D remains unclear. Germline loops: CDR1 MNHEY, CDR2 SVGAGI. The CDR3 has 13 amino acids. The CDR3 loop is CASTYGEVETQYF. DNA for the CDR3: TGTGCCAGCACTTACGGCGAGGTGGAGACCCAGTACTTC.

This rearrangement joins TRBV9 to TRBJ2-3; 12 bases are shared with TRBD2. The CDR3 sequence is 14 residues long. J was trimmed by 5 bases and V by 7 bases; bases with no gene match: 5. Germline V gene data show CDR1 as SGDLS and CDR2 as YYNGEE. In nucleotides, the CDR3 is TGTGCCAGCGGGGAGACTAGCGGGAGAGATACGCAGTATTTT. Its translation: CASGETSGRDTQYF.

A few counts support this clone. This chain uses TRBV19 with TRBJ1-6; 8 bases line up with TRBD1. V lost 5 bases to trimming and J lost 8 bases; unmatched junction nucleotides: 2. This CDR3 is built from 13 residues. Per germline, CDR1 LNHDA and CDR2 SQIVND (reference sequence). CDR3 sequence reads: CASSGTGDSPLHF. DNA for the CDR3: TGTGCCAGTAGTGGGACAGGAGATTCACCCCTCCACTTT.

Comments on this clone: Mismatch with germline at one junction end may stem from a read error. The chain employs TRBV11-3 and TRBJ2-3, with 16 bases fitting TRBD2. Germline-derived CDR1 and CDR2 are SGHNT and YENEEA. This CDR3 contains 18 residues. The CDR3 sequence is CASSLDGTSGGDSETQYF. Written as DNA, the CDR3 is TGTGCCAGCAGCTTAGACGGGACTAGCGGGGGGGACTCAGAGACGCAGTATTTT. The variable domain in full, completed from reference TRBV11-3 and TRBJ2-3, reads EAGVVQSPRYKIIEKKQPVAFWCNPISGHNTLYWYLQNLGQGPELLIRYENEEAVDDSQLPKDRFSAERLKGVDSTLKIQPAELGDSAVYLCASSLDGTSGGDSETQYFGPGTRLTVL.

The J gene is TRBJ2-3, the V gene TRBV6-6, with 9 bases identical to TRBD2. CDR1 is MNHNY, CDR2 SVGAGI, per germline (reference sequence). This CDR3 comprises 16 residues. Trimming removed 7 bases from V and 4 bases from J; junction bases left unmatched: 12. The CDR3 region is CASTQGSSGKADTQYF. CDR3 DNA sequence: TGTGCCAGCACGCAGGGGTCTAGCGGGAAGGCAGATACGCAGTATTTT.

The rearrangement links TRBV27 to TRBJ2-1; TRBD2 agrees at 13 bases. J lost 5 bases, V lost 5 bases, and 15 bases had no gene match. This CDR3 spans 19 amino acids. CDR1 is MNHEY and CDR2 is SMNVEV in the germline V gene (reference sequence). CDR3 DNA: TGTGCCAGCAGTGGGGGACTAGCGGGAAATGCCCTACCCCACAATGAGCAGTTCTTC. It translates to CASSGGLAGNALPHNEQFF.

The rearrangement uses TRBV5-4 and TRBJ1-4; 7 nucleotides line up with TRBD1. Losses at the gene ends were 4 bases for V and 5 bases for J; bases not matched to a gene: 11. The CDR3 is made up of 16 amino acids. The germline gives CDR1 SGHNT, CDR2 YYREEE (reference sequence). As DNA, the CDR3 is TGTGCCAGCAGCCCCGCTTACGGGACAGCGAATGAAAAACTGTTTTTT. It yields the protein CASSPAYGTANEKLFF.

This chain uses TRBV28 with TRBJ1-5; D not certain. Germline CDR1 is MDHEN and CDR2 is SYDVKM. Trimming removed 2 bases from V and 7 bases from J, with 12 bases in between. The CDR3 sequence is 14 residues long. CDR3 in DNA: TGTGCCAGCAGTTTAAGTAATCTCGGGCAGCCCCAGCATTTT. Translating it yields CASSLSNLGQPQHF. Filled out from reference TRBV28 and TRBJ1-5, the complete variable domain reads DVKVTQSSRYLVKRTGEKVFLECVQDMDHENMFWYRQDPGLGLRLIYFSYDVKMKEKGDIPEGYSVSREKKERFSLILESASTNQTSMYLCASSLSNLGQPQHFGDGTRLSIL.

The genes are TRBV19 and TRBJ1-2; D gene unclear. The CDR3 covers 15 residues. Germline V gene data show CDR1 as LNHDA and CDR2 as SQIVND (reference sequence). Between the trimmed V and J ends, which lost 4 bases and 8 bases, there was a span of 20 bases. The CDR3 bases are TGTGCCAGTAGTACTTTCCGGGAAACCCCGGCGGGCTACACCTTC. This encodes CASSTFRETPAGYTF.

The rearrangement joins TRBV9 to TRBJ1-3, with D perhaps TRBD1 (5 bases). Per the germline V gene, CDR1 is SGDLS and CDR2 is YYNGEE. With 0 bases removed from V and 0 bases from J, the gap between germline ends came to 7 bases. This CDR3 region has 15 residues. The CDR3 DNA is TGTGCCAGCAGCGTAGGGGGCAGCTCTGGAAACACCATATATTTT. This sequence encodes CASSVGGSSGNTIYF.

This chain connects TRBV5-1 to TRBJ2-7, with TRBD1 matching over 8 bases. Trimming took 3 bases from V and 2 from J; bases not matched to a gene: 7. CDR3 length: 15 amino acids. Germline V gene data show CDR1 as SGHRS and CDR2 as YFSETQ. The DNA of the CDR3 is TGCGCCAGCAGCTCCGCCGGGACAGGTCCCTACGAGCAGTACTTC. Protein: CASSSAGTGPYEQYF.

In DNA, the CDR3 is TGTGCCAGCAGTCGTAGTAGCACCGGGGAGCTGTTTTTT. It is translated as CASSRSSTGELFF. The chain carries TRBV3-1 (or the pseudogene TRBV3-2) and TRBJ2-2, with D unclear. The length of the CDR3 is 13 residues. Germline V gene lookup returns CDR1 LGHDT and CDR2 YNNKEL (reference sequence). Trimming removed 6 bases from V and 4 bases from J, with 9 bases in between.

This chain uses TRBV28 with TRBJ2-7, with D maybe TRBD1 (5 bases). CDR1 MDHEN and CDR2 SYDVKM come from the germline V gene. The CDR3 contains 12 residues. With 10 bases removed from V and 3 bases from J, the gap between germline ends came to 13 bases. Here the CDR3 DNA reads TGTGCCACCTTGGAAGGGGACTACGAGCAGTACTTC. Its translation is CATLEGDYEQYF.

This chain uses TRBV27 with TRBJ2-7; 9 bases align to TRBD2. CDR1 is MNHEY, CDR2 SMNVEV, per germline (reference sequence). Trimming took 3 bases from V and 0 from J; bases not matched to a gene: 12. The CDR3 totals 18 residues. The CDR3 reads CASSLRVAGARSSYEQYF. The CDR3 DNA follows: TGTGCCAGCAGTTTGAGGGTAGCGGGAGCTCGCAGCTCCTACGAGCAGTACTTC.

The gene calls are TRBV5-5 and TRBJ2-1; TRBD2 matches at 15 bases. The trim removed 1 base at V and 10 bases at J, leaving 3 bases unmatched. Looked up from germline, CDR1 is SGHKS and CDR2 is YYEKEE (reference sequence). The CDR3 sequence is 15 residues long. The CDR3 DNA sequence: TGTGCCAGCAGCTTGTCGGGGACTAGCGGGAGGGAGCAGTTCTTC. Its translation: CASSLSGTSGREQFF.

This clone was seen a single time. This chain connects TRBV24-1 to TRBJ2-3; TRBD2 agrees at 8 bases. CDR3 length: 16 amino acids. Unmatched junction bases numbered 11, after V lost 5 bases and J lost 5 bases. Looked up from germline, CDR1 is KGHDR and CDR2 is SFDVKD. CDR3 amino acids: CATSAGSRGVRDTQYF. The CDR3 region has the DNA TGTGCCACCAGTGCTGGTTCGCGGGGGGTGAGAGATACGCAGTATTTT.

V and J are TRBV7-9 and TRBJ2-3; D perhaps matches TRBD1 (6 bases). V lost 2 bases and J lost 3, with 12 bases in between. Germline-derived CDR1 and CDR2 are SEHNR and FQNEAQ (reference sequence). This CDR3 comprises 15 residues. The CDR3 nucleotides are TGTGCCAGCAGCTTATGGGTCAGGGGAACAGATACGCAGTATTTT. Protein product: CASSLWVRGTDTQYF.

This clone was seen a few times. The J gene is TRBJ2-4, the V gene TRBV6-5; the D is unclear. Germline-derived CDR1 and CDR2 are MNHEY and SVGAGI. The CDR3 runs to 15 residues. The V end lost 5 bases, the J end lost 0 bases, and 11 bases lay between the germline ends. The CDR3 DNA sequence: TGTGCCAGCAGTCCTAACCAACTAGCCAAAAACATTCAGTACTTC. Protein sequence: CASSPNQLAKNIQYF.

This clone was seen a few times. The CDR3 reads CASSLDRGGSGRAGAYNEQFF. The CDR3 nucleotides are TGTGCCAGCAGCCTAGACAGGGGCGGTAGCGGGAGGGCCGGTGCCTACAATGAGCAGTTCTTC. The chain joins TRBV7-3 to TRBJ2-1; 11 bases map to TRBD2. CDR3 size: 21 residues. Per the germline V gene, CDR1 is SGHTA and CDR2 is FQGTGA. Trimming took 5 bases from V and 2 from J; bases not matched to a gene: 20.

The rearrangement uses TRBV6-5 and TRBJ2-3, with D possibly being TRBD1 (7 bases). V gave up 8 bases and J gave up 1 base, with 13 bases separating them. This CDR3 spans 14 amino acids. Germline lookup yields CDR1 MNHEY and CDR2 SVGAGI. The CDR3 DNA sequence: TGTGCCAGCGGTACCAGGGGGGGCACAGATACGCAGTATTTT. Residues: CASGTRGGTDTQYF.

The chain carries TRBV7-6 and TRBJ1-4; D not certain. V lost 1 base and J lost 0, with 9 bases in between. Germline V gives CDR1 SGHVS, CDR2 FNYEAQ. This CDR3 comprises 16 residues. The CDR3 loop reads CASSLVASTTNEKLFF. The CDR3 region has the DNA TGTGCCAGCAGCTTAGTCGCGTCTACAACTAATGAAAAACTGTTTTTT.